This T cell receptor (beta chain) was captured by sequencing in a study of human T cells and chemical hapten exposure. The study's findings and limits: PT1 expanded TCR counts correlated positively with patch test score.

As to time point: patch test 1, 2 weeks after DPC sensitization. Treatment in this sample: therapeutic diphenylcyclopropenone sensitization with weekly scalp DPC. The authors' total RNA extraction used unfractionated whole blood. Unique molecular identifiers were affixed to discrete cDNA molecules within the library. TCRdb re-derived calls from the RACE reads in MiXCR, one entry per CDR3 protein. The profile covers around 50,000 distinct CDR3 sequences, with 8% to 9.5% appearing a single time and roughly 4% taken by the ten largest. CDR3 length: 12 amino acids. Trimming removed 4 bases from V and 7 bases from J; junction bases left unmatched: 2. The germline gives CDR1 SGHRS, CDR2 YFSETQ. This clonotype occurred many times. Its target is unknown.

Source: whole blood, taken in connection with sensitization to the hapten diphenylcyclopropenone (DPC). This receptor was obtained from a woman aged 45-65 years with alopecia areata. Some clones in this sample may be carry-over from other donors' samples. The V call is TRBV5-1, the J call TRBJ2-3; the match to TRBD1 covers 8 bases. The CDR3 bases are TGCGCCAGCAGCCAGGGGGCGAATACGCAGTATTTT. Its translation: CASSQGANTQYF.